This T cell receptor (beta chain) was captured by sequencing in a study of blood T cell repertoires in COVID-19. The overall study: Both acute and convalescent COVID-19 samples were obtained from the United States, Italy and Spain. T cells, B-cell-depleted T cells, or PBMCs provided the cDNA or gDNA that served as material.

Original processing methods: Using reference gene primer amplification, nucleated cell counts were estimated. Some clones are missing from TCRdb's copy, which holds only in-frame ones; the method was immunoSEQ multiplex PCR. V and J calls and clone size are those listed in that table; D and trimming were worked out from the DNA. The sample lists roughly 130,000 clones, under 90% occurring once. From germline, CDR1 is SGHNT and CDR2 YENEEA. Trimming removed 5 bases at V and 5 bases at J, with 15 bases between. The CDR3 totals 14 residues. The sample comprised peripheral blood. J is TRBJ2-5 and V is TRBV11-3; D remains unclear. This sequence originates from a woman aged 70 to 79 with acute or convalescent COVID-19. CDR3 sequence: CASSDLYVEETQYF. The DNA for the CDR3 is TGTGCCAGCAGCGATTTATATGTCGAGGAGACCCAGTACTTC.